The 2 T cell receptor beta chains below all came from one sample that was sequenced in a study of T cell responses to AZD1222 COVID-19 vaccine. Method: immunoSEQ multiplex PCR; TCRdb's copy keeps in-frame clones and lacks some. The data hold some 150,000 clones, with approximately 88% observed a single time. Sequenced material: peripheral blood, taken on day 0 of AZD1222 vaccination. The receptor source for this set is an adult in good health.

This clone has a handful of counts. The rearrangement uses TRBV2 and TRBJ1-6; 10 bases align to TRBD1. Germline V CDR1 and CDR2: SNHLY, FYNNEI. V lost 3 bases to trimming and J lost 9 bases; unmatched junction nucleotides: 5. The CDR3 sequence is 15 residues long. The CDR3 region has the DNA TGTGCCAGCAGTGAGTGGGGACAGGGGTCTTCACCCCTCCACTTT. Its translation is CASSEWGQGSSPLHF.

This clone appeared a single time. The chain uses TRBV2 and TRBJ2-7, with D unclear. V lost 6 bases and J 9 bases, leaving 15 bases between the germline ends. CDR3 length: 12 amino acids. From germline, CDR1 is SNHLY and CDR2 FYNNEI. CDR3 in DNA: TGTGCCAGCAGCGAGGAGACCCCTGGGCAGTACTTC. Its translation: CASSEETPGQYF.